These 27 T cell receptor beta chains share one sample of origin, sequenced in a study of regulatory T cells in long-lasting Graves disease. TCR beta libraries were built with iRepertoire HTBI primers and Arm-PCR of CDR3 regions. One entry per CDR3 protein results from TCRdb running MiXCR on the multiplex PCR reads. The table lists 390,000 or so distinct CDR3 sequences, about 23% of them singletons. The time point is: persistent/refractory GD, antithyroid drugs over 5 years with positive TRAb. Generation of the TCR library employed RNA extracted from PBMCs. The specimen was peripheral blood mononuclear cells (PBMCs), collected when the disease was refractory, from a patient treated with antithyroid drugs. Every receptor here comes from a woman aged 35 to 49 with Graves disease.

The chain is built from TRBV7-9 and TRBJ2-5; TRBD1 agrees at 8 bases. Germline V gene lookup returns CDR1 SEHNR and CDR2 FQNEAQ (reference sequence). V dropped 4 bases and J dropped 7; count of bases not matched to a gene: 8. The CDR3 is 14 amino acids. The CDR3 is CASSSQGVVWTQYF. CDR3 sequence (DNA): TGTGCCAGCAGCTCACAGGGGGTGGTTTGGACCCAGTACTTC. The complete variable domain, with remaining parts taken from reference TRBV7-9 and TRBJ2-5, reads DTGVSQNPRHKITKRGQNVTFRCDPISEHNRLYWYRQTLGQGPEFLTYFQNEAQLEKSRLLSDRFSAERPKGSFSTLEIQRTEQGDSAMYLCASSSQGVVWTQYFGPGTRLLVL.

The table lists this clonotype with many counts. The chain recombines TRBV2 with TRBJ1-6; 9 bases agree with TRBD1. There are 16 residues in the CDR3. Germline CDR1 is SNHLY and CDR2 is FYNNEI. With V trimmed by 6 bases and J by 10 bases, 13 bases remained unmatched. The CDR3 is CASSSHGQGLGSPLHF. The CDR3 DNA reads TGTGCCAGCAGCTCCCATGGACAGGGGTTGGGATCACCCCTCCACTTT. The entire variable domain, with the rest obtained from reference TRBV2 and TRBJ1-6, is as follows: EPEVTQTPSHQVTQMGQEVILRCVPISNHLYFYWYRQILGQKVEFLVSFYNNEISEKSEIFDDQFSVERPDGSNFTLKIRSTKLEDSAMYFCASSSHGQGLGSPLHFGNGTRLTVT.

This clonotype was observed many times. V and J are TRBV28 and TRBJ1-5; D perhaps matches TRBD1 (6 bases). With 5 bases removed from V and 0 bases from J, the gap between germline ends came to 14 bases. The CDR3 is 16 residues long. From germline, CDR1 is MDHEN and CDR2 SYDVKM. The CDR3 reads CASSPMGAYSNQPQHF. CDR3 in DNA: TGTGCCAGCAGTCCTATGGGGGCTTATAGCAATCAGCCCCAGCATTTT.

This clonotype showed up just a few times. The chain recombines TRBV7-2 with TRBJ2-7; D ambiguous. Per the germline V gene, CDR1 is SGHTA and CDR2 is FQGNSA. V lost 3 bases and J 1 base, leaving 13 bases between the germline ends. CDR3 length equals 15 residues. Here the CDR3 reads CASSFLLGPSYEQYF. CDR3 coding DNA: TGTGCCAGCAGCTTTTTATTGGGTCCTTCCTACGAGCAGTACTTC.

V gene TRBV20-1 combines with J gene TRBJ2-5; D remains ambiguous. Germline lookup yields CDR1 DFQATT and CDR2 SNEGSKA (reference sequence). Trimming took 0 bases from V and 4 from J, leaving 9 bases between them. This CDR3 spans 13 amino acids. The CDR3 DNA sequence: TGCAGTGCTAGAGACGCGCCCCTAGAGACCCAGTACTTC. Translating gives CSARDAPLETQYF.

There are a few counts of this clonotype. One junction end disagrees with the germline gene, perhaps due to a read error. The chain combines TRBV11-1 with TRBJ2-5, with D perhaps TRBD2 (6 bases). The CDR3 is 16 amino acids. Germline CDR1 is SGHAT and CDR2 is FQDESV (reference sequence). As DNA, the CDR3 is TGTGCCAGCAGCTTAGGCGGGACGGTGATGCAAGAGACCCAGTGCTTC. Translation: CASSLGGTVMQETQCF. The entire variable domain, with the rest obtained from reference TRBV11-1 and TRBJ2-5, is as follows: EAEVAQSPRYKITEKSQAVAFWCDPISGHATLYWYRQILGQGPELLVQFQDESVVDDSQLPKDRFSAERLKGVDSTLKIQPAELGDSAMYLCASSLGGTVMQETQCFGPGTRLLVL.

This clonotype appeared a few times. The rearrangement uses TRBV11-2 and TRBJ1-1; tentative D call: TRBD1 (5 bases). This CDR3 contains 13 residues. The V gene lost 3 bases and the J gene lost 6 bases, with 11 bases spanning the gap. Germline V lookup: CDR1 SGHAT, CDR2 FQNNGV. The DNA of the CDR3 is TGTGCCAGCAGCTTCGGGGGTCGCGCTGAAGCTTTCTTT. Translation gives CASSFGGRAEAFF.

This clonotype was counted at least ten times. The genes are TRBV28 and TRBJ1-5, with 7 nucleotides matching TRBD1. After removal of 5 bases from V and 0 bases from J, the junction contained 10 bases not matched to a gene. Germline values: CDR1 MDHEN, CDR2 SYDVKM. CDR3 length equals 17 residues. The DNA of the CDR3 is TGTGCCAGCAGTCCCGACGAGGGGGCGCGTAGCAATCAGCCCCAGCATTTT. Translating it yields CASSPDEGARSNQPQHF. Full variable domain (missing parts from reference TRBV28 and TRBJ1-5): DVKVTQSSRYLVKRTGEKVFLECVQDMDHENMFWYRQDPGLGLRLIYFSYDVKMKEKGDIPEGYSVSREKKERFSLILESASTNQTSMYLCASSPDEGARSNQPQHFGDGTRLSIL.

This clonotype was seen many times. The rearrangement links TRBV19 to TRBJ1-1; D uncertain. V lost 3 bases, J lost 0 bases, and 5 bases lay in between. The germline gives CDR1 LNHDA, CDR2 SQIVND (reference sequence). The CDR3 spans 13 residues. CDR3 residues: CASSIVLNTEAFF. The CDR3 DNA sequence: TGTGCCAGTAGTATCGTTTTGAACACTGAAGCTTTCTTT.

Comments on this clonotype: Germline is not matched at one junction end, which may reflect a read error. This chain joins TRBV2 and TRBJ1-4, with D possibly TRBD1 on 5 matching bases. Germline loops: CDR1 SNHLY, CDR2 FYNNEI. This CDR3 has 16 amino acids. For the CDR3, the DNA is TGTGCCAGCAGTCAGGGCGGGATTTCGTCTGGTGAAGAACTGTTTTTT. Its protein product is CASSQGGISSGEELFF.

This clonotype appeared many times. The V and J genes are TRBV6-1 and TRBJ1-5; 8 bases are shared with TRBD1. The germline V gene has CDR1 MNHNS and CDR2 SASEGT. The CDR3 is made up of 17 amino acids. Trimming removed 6 bases from V and 3 bases from J; junction bases left unmatched: 13. CDR3: CASSNLGSGGSNQPQHF. CDR3 DNA sequence: TGTGCCAGCAGCAACCTTGGTTCAGGGGGCTCCAATCAGCCCCAGCATTTT.

V is TRBV3-1 and J is TRBJ1-2; no clear D. This CDR3 is 15 amino acids long. V was clipped by 0 bases and J by 7 bases, with 15 bases between them. From germline, CDR1 is LGHDT and CDR2 YNNKEL (reference sequence). The CDR3: CASSQDVGFYPGYTF. The DNA of the CDR3 is TGTGCCAGCAGCCAAGATGTTGGCTTTTACCCTGGCTACACCTTC.

This clonotype was detected only a few times. The rearrangement joins TRBV20-1 to TRBJ2-2, with TRBD1 matching over 9 bases. The V gene end was trimmed by 6 bases and the J gene end by 3 bases; junction bases not matched to a gene: 11. CDR1 and CDR2 from the germline V gene are DFQATT and SNEGSKA (reference sequence). CDR3 length: 16 amino acids. In nucleotides, the CDR3 is TGCAGTGCCATTTACCCCGGGACAGGGTACACCGGGGAGCTGTTTTTT. Translation: CSAIYPGTGYTGELFF.

This clonotype occurred many times. This chain links TRBV27 with TRBJ2-7; 8 bases agree with TRBD2. CDR3 size: 15 residues. Germline V gene lookup returns CDR1 MNHEY and CDR2 SMNVEV (reference sequence). J lost 4 bases, V lost 8 bases, and 13 bases had no gene match. The CDR3 DNA sequence: TGTGCCAGCCACACCCACGGGAGGGCCGTGTACGAGCAGTACTTC. Encoded protein: CASHTHGRAVYEQYF.

This clonotype was picked up a small number of times. The chain joins TRBV5-1 to TRBJ1-2; 11 bases are a match to TRBD1. The ends lost 4 bases at V and 6 bases at J; junction bases unmatched: 14. The length of the CDR3 is 17 residues. Germline lookup yields CDR1 SGHRS and CDR2 YFSETQ. CDR3 protein: CASSIAPGTGGEHGYTF. The CDR3 bases are TGCGCCAGCAGCATCGCGCCCGGGACAGGGGGTGAGCATGGCTACACCTTC.

In this sample, this clonotype turned up many times. The chain has TRBV11-3 and TRBJ2-2, with unresolved D. Germline V gene sequence: CDR1 SGHNT, CDR2 YENEEA. Trimming took off 0 bases at V and 4 bases at J, with 12 bases between the two ends. There are 16 residues in the CDR3. CDR3 sequence reads: CASSLEAVGSTGELFF. The CDR3 region has the DNA TGTGCCAGCAGCTTAGAGGCGGTCGGCAGCACCGGGGAGCTGTTTTTT.

The gene calls are TRBV27 and TRBJ1-3; a weak D match, TRBD1 (5 bases). The germline V gene encodes CDR1 MNHEY and CDR2 SMNVEV (reference sequence). Trimming left V 2 bases short and J 2 bases short, with 7 bases between. CDR3 size: 14 residues. Written as DNA, the CDR3 is TGTGCCAGCAGTTTACGGGGGGCTGGAAACACCATATATTTT. It translates to CASSLRGAGNTIYF.

V and J are TRBV6-1 and TRBJ2-5; D possibly corresponds to TRBD1 (5 bases). Germline values: CDR1 MNHNS, CDR2 SASEGT. V lost 1 base and J 4 bases, leaving 10 bases between the germline ends. The CDR3 is made up of 14 amino acids. The CDR3 nucleotides are TGTGCCAGCAGTGAAGAAGGGGTCCGAGAGACCCAGTACTTC. Translated: CASSEEGVRETQYF.

The V call is TRBV27, the J call TRBJ2-3; 9 positions agree with TRBD1. The CDR3 is made up of 14 amino acids. The V gene's germline CDR1 is MNHEY and CDR2 SMNVEV (reference sequence). V lost 7 bases, J lost 0 bases, and 2 bases stayed unmatched. The CDR3 region is CASMDRGSTDTQYF. For the CDR3, the DNA is TGTGCCAGCATGGACAGGGGAAGCACAGATACGCAGTATTTT.

The chain combines TRBV3-1 with TRBJ1-3; tentative D call: TRBD1 (5 bases). V was shortened by 0 bases and J by 5 bases, with 14 bases between the two germline ends. Germline V lookup: CDR1 LGHDT, CDR2 YNNKEL (reference sequence). This CDR3 region has 16 residues. The CDR3 loop is CASSQDLTRTRNTIYF. CDR3 sequence (DNA): TGTGCCAGCAGCCAAGATCTTACAAGGACAAGAAACACCATATATTTT.

This clonotype was detected many times. DNA of the CDR3: TGTGCCAGCAGTCCCCCCCGCTACGAGCAGTACTTC. This gives the protein CASSPPRYEQYF. This rearrangement joins TRBV28 to TRBJ2-7; D is undetermined. The CDR3 sequence is 12 residues long. The V gene lost 5 bases and the J gene lost 3 bases, with 8 bases spanning the gap. CDR1 MDHEN and CDR2 SYDVKM come from the germline V gene.

The chain joins TRBV7-9 to TRBJ1-6, with unresolved D. V was pared by 4 bases and J by 2 bases, with 9 bases between. The CDR3 is made up of 15 amino acids. The V gene's germline CDR1 is SEHNR and CDR2 FQNEAQ (reference sequence). The CDR3 is CASSSTEPYNSPLHF. CDR3 in DNA: TGTGCCAGCAGCTCGACCGAACCCTATAATTCACCCCTCCACTTT.

The chain links TRBV7-2 to TRBJ2-1; 11 positions agree with TRBD2. Germline-derived CDR1 and CDR2 are SGHTA and FQGNSA. The CDR3 is made up of 15 amino acids. The J segment lost 5 bases and the V segment lost 5 bases, leaving 5 bases of the junction unmatched. As DNA, the CDR3 is TGTGCCAGCAGCCAGGGACTAGCGGCTAACAATGAGCAGTTCTTC. Translation: CASSQGLAANNEQFF.

The chain is built from TRBV27 and TRBJ2-3; 9 bases agree with TRBD2. CDR3 length equals 14 residues. Germline CDR1 reads MNHEY; CDR2 reads SMNVEV (reference sequence). The trim removed 6 bases at V and 4 bases at J, leaving 5 bases unmatched. CDR3 nucleotides: TGTGCCAGCAGAGCGGGAGGTCGGGCAGATACGCAGTATTTT. It codes for CASRAGGRADTQYF.

This clonotype was counted at least ten times. V gene TRBV24-1 combines with J gene TRBJ1-6; D unresolved. The germline V gene encodes CDR1 KGHDR and CDR2 SFDVKD. Between the trimmed V and J ends, which lost 4 bases and 14 bases, there was a span of 11 bases. CDR3 length: 12 residues. The CDR3: CATSDMGMTLHF. CDR3 bases: TGTGCCACCAGTGACATGGGCATGACCCTCCACTTT.

This clonotype was detected ten times or more. The gene calls are TRBV11-2 and TRBJ1-1; D is unclear. Germline-derived CDR1 and CDR2 are SGHAT and FQNNGV. CDR3 size: 15 residues. V shed 4 bases and J shed 1 base, with 13 bases lying between them. The CDR3 sequence: CASSSRGKRNTEAFF. The DNA for the CDR3 is TGTGCCAGCAGCTCCCGCGGTAAGAGGAACACTGAAGCTTTCTTT.

This clonotype was observed many times. The chain combines TRBV6-6 with TRBJ2-7; tentative D call: TRBD2 (6 bases). The CDR3 loop spans 16 amino acids. Trimming cost V 0 bases and J 3 bases, with 15 bases left between them. Germline V gene data show CDR1 as MNHNY and CDR2 as SVGAGI (reference sequence). This CDR3 is CASSYSGSGVNYEQYF. CDR3 in DNA: TGTGCCAGCAGTTACTCGGGGTCGGGAGTGAACTACGAGCAGTACTTC.